This T cell receptor (beta chain) was identified in a study of blood T cell repertoires in COVID-19. Libraries were prepared by immunoSEQ multiplex PCR; TCRdb keeps only in-frame clonotypes and omits some of them. Of about 370,000 clones listed, roughly nine tenths are singletons. From germline, CDR1 is LGHDT and CDR2 YNNKEL (reference sequence). This CDR3 has 15 amino acids. Trimming at V came to 4 bases and at J to 7 bases, leaving 7 bases not matched to a gene. Each participant's cohort was designated according to participant-reported clinical history. The gene calls are TRBV3-1 (or the pseudogene TRBV3-2) and TRBJ2-1, with 10 bases matching TRBD1. This TCR was sampled from a young man who had recovered from COVID-19. The specimen was PBMCs or T cells enriched from blood (not recorded which). The CDR3 is CASSPRQGARNEQFF. Here the CDR3 DNA reads TGTGCCAGCAGCCCCCGACAGGGGGCGAGAAATGAGCAGTTCTTC.